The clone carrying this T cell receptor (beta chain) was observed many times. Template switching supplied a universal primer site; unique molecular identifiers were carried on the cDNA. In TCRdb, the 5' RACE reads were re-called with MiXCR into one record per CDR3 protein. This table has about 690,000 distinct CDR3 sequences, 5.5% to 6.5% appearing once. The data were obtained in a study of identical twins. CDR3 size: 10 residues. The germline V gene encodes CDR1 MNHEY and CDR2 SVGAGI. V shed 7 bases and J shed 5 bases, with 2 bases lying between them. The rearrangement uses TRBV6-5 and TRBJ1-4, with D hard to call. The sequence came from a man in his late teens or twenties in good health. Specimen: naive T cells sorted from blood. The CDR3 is CASNNEKLFF. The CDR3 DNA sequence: TGTGCCAGCAACAATGAAAAACTGTTTTTT.